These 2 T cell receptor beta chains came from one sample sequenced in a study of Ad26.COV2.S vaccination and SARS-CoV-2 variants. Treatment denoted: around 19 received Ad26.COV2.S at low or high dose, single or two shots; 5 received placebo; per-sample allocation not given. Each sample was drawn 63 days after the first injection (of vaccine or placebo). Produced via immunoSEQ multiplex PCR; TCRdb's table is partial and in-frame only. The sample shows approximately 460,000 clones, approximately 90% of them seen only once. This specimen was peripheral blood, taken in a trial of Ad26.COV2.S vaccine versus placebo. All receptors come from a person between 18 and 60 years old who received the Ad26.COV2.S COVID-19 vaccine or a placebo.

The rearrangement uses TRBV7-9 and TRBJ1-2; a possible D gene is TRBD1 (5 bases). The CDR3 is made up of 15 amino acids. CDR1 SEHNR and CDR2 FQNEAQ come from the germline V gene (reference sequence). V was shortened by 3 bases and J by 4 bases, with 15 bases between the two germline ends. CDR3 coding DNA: TGTGCCAGCAGCTTCATTCAATCAGGGTCCTATGGCTACACCTTC. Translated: CASSFIQSGSYGYTF.

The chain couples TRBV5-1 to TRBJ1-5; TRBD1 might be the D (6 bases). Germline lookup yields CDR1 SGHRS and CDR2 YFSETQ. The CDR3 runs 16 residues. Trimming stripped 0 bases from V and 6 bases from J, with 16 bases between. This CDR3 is CASSLVPGVMGQPQHF. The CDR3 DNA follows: TGCGCCAGCAGCTTGGTGCCAGGGGTAATGGGTCAGCCCCAGCATTTT.